This TCR beta chain stems from a study of cytomegalovirus exposure and HLA in healthy donors. This clone appeared a few times. Germline V gene data show CDR1 as LGHNA and CDR2 as YSLEER. This CDR3 is 13 amino acids long. J was trimmed by 8 bases and V by 2 bases; bases with no gene match: 5. The PCR had 60 Vbeta and 13 Jbeta primers. The protocol was immunoSEQ multiplex PCR, while the TCRdb copy is restricted to in-frame clones and leaves out a portion. The table lists tens of thousands of clones, about 7.6% of them singletons. The specimen sequenced was PBMCs. J is TRBJ1-1 and V is TRBV4-3; 7 bases line up with TRBD1. The TCR sequence derives from a man aged 50-60 years in good health and CMV-seronegative. CDR3 nucleotide sequence: TGCGCCAGCAGCCAACAGACAGGGAGCGAAGCTTTCTTT. Protein: CASSQQTGSEAFF.